The 7 T cell receptor beta chains given below trace back to one sample, sequenced in a study of blood T cells in healthy people across ages. Primers used in a second PCR of about 6 to 11 cycles were a sample-barcoded 5' primer and a J-beta primer mix. TCRdb passed the 5' RACE reads through MiXCR, listing each CDR3 protein once. The sample yields about 1.4 million distinct CDR3 sequences, approximately 63% seen once. The sample consisted of blood. The source is a young man in good health.

The chain couples TRBV7-9 to TRBJ1-2; 10 bases align to TRBD1. V lost 4 bases, J lost 0 bases, and 2 bases stayed unmatched. Germline values: CDR1 SEHNR, CDR2 FQNEAQ (reference sequence). The CDR3 totals 15 residues. The DNA of the CDR3 is TGTGCCAGCAGCTACGGACAGGGGGCTAACTATGGCTACACCTTC. Its protein is CASSYGQGANYGYTF.

This chain uses TRBV15 with TRBJ1-5; D gene uncertain. The CDR3 sequence is 13 residues long. CDR1 is LNHNV, CDR2 YYDKDF, per germline (reference sequence). Trimming removed 3 bases at V and 5 bases at J, with 8 bases between. The CDR3 sequence is CATSRLLDQPQHF. The CDR3 DNA reads as TGTGCCACCAGCAGGCTTCTAGATCAGCCCCAGCATTTT.

The chain combines TRBV5-5 with TRBJ2-3; D not certain. Between the trimmed V and J ends, which lost 4 bases and 12 bases, there was a span of 15 bases. CDR3 size: 12 residues. CDR1 is SGHKS, CDR2 YYEKEE, per germline (reference sequence). The CDR3 bases are TGTGCCAGCAGCACCCGGTACACCCCCCAGTATTTT. Translating it yields CASSTRYTPQYF.

This clonotype was found once. The chain links TRBV28 to TRBJ2-2; D might be TRBD1 (6 bases). Per the germline V gene, CDR1 is MDHEN and CDR2 is SYDVKM. This CDR3 spans 15 amino acids. V lost 6 bases and J lost 0, with 11 bases in between. CDR3 DNA sequence: TGTGCCAGCAGATCCGGGACAACGAACACCGGGGAGCTGTTTTTT. Protein: CASRSGTTNTGELFF.

The table lists this clonotype with a few counts. V is TRBV29-1 and J is TRBJ2-7, with a tentative D call TRBD1 (6 bases). Trimming removed 6 bases at V and 2 bases at J, with 20 bases between. Germline V gene data show CDR1 as SQVTM and CDR2 as ANQGSEA. This CDR3 has 15 residues. CDR3 sequence: CSVWRLQGDAYEQYF. For the CDR3, the DNA is TGCAGCGTGTGGAGGTTACAGGGCGATGCCTACGAGCAGTACTTC.

This clonotype was seen a few times. In DNA form, the CDR3 reads TGTGCCAGCAGTGAGAAGGATTGGAACTATGGCTACACCTTC. This encodes CASSEKDWNYGYTF. J is TRBJ1-2 and V is TRBV2, with D unresolved. Trimming removed 3 bases at V and 2 bases at J, with 10 bases between. CDR3 length: 14 amino acids. Germline V CDR1 and CDR2: SNHLY, FYNNEI.

There are a few counts of this clonotype. The chain uses TRBV29-1 and TRBJ2-5; tentatively, D is TRBD2 (5 bases). The J call may be faulty, since TRBJ2-7 better matches the DNA end. CDR1 and CDR2 from the germline V gene are SQVTM and ANQGSEA. This CDR3 has 15 residues. CDR3 region: CSVEWPRSLGGEQYF. As DNA, the CDR3 is TGCAGCGTTGAATGGCCCAGGTCCCTAGGAGGCGAGCAGTACTTC.